The T cell receptor (beta chain) under discussion was sequenced for a study of blood T cell repertoires in COVID-19. Looking at the study overall: Samples of COVID-19 (acute and convalescent) were obtained from the United States, Italy and Spain. From T cells, B-cell-depleted T cells, or PBMCs came the material, which was cDNA or gDNA.

This clone was seen a single time. The CDR3 runs to 15 residues. V dropped 0 bases and J dropped 2 bases, with 11 bases sitting between them. Germline CDR1 and CDR2: LNHNV and YYDKDF (reference sequence). Original processing methods: Reference gene primer amplification yielded estimated nucleated cell counts. Sequencing used immunoSEQ multiplex PCR; TCRdb keeps in-frame clones, though not all of them. Clone size and the V and J calls come from that table; the DNA yielded D and trimming. Of 130,000 to 150,000 clones in the sample, around 81% were seen once. This sequence originates from a human donor in a cohort sampled during active COVID-19. Input material: peripheral blood. This chain uses TRBV15 with TRBJ2-7; possibly TRBD1 for D (5 bases). The CDR3 sequence: CATSRDYDSPYEQYF. As DNA, the CDR3 is TGTGCCACCAGCAGAGATTATGACAGCCCCTACGAGCAGTACTTC. The full variable domain, rest sourced from reference TRBV15 and TRBJ2-7, is DAMVIQNPRYQVTQFGKPVTLSCSQTLNHNVMYWYQQKSSQAPKLLFHYYDKDFNNEADTPDNFQSRRPNTSFCFLDIRSPGLGDTAMYLCATSRDYDSPYEQYFGPGTRLTVT.